This T cell receptor beta chain was identified in a study of graft-versus-host responses after intestinal transplantation. Study background: Every recipient had anti-thymocyte globulin induction and roughly three years of tacrolimus plus steroids.

As to this clone: Its antigen is still unknown.

Study observations and caveats: Some patients had graft-donor T cell macrochimerism, and their allografts showed high graft-versus-host to host-versus-graft clonal ratios. The authors found GvH clones in recipient marrow, some appearing first in ileum or blood.

The protocol was immunoSEQ multiplex PCR, while the TCRdb copy is restricted to in-frame clones and leaves out a portion. The sample lists 80,000 to 100,000 clones, 91% occurring once. In germline, CDR1 is SGHTA, CDR2 FQGTGA. The V end lost 5 bases, the J end lost 0 bases, and 16 bases lay between the germline ends. This CDR3 region has 16 residues. Sequenced material: unstimulated CD4+ T cells sorted from spleen or lymph node cells, taken before transplant. The V gene is TRBV7-3, the J gene TRBJ1-1; possible D gene TRBD1, 6 bases. The receptor was isolated from a human donor who was the organ donor for an intestinal transplant. The CDR3 region is CASSISGGRLNTEAFF. CDR3 coding DNA: TGTGCCAGCAGCATTTCGGGGGGCCGACTGAACACTGAAGCTTTCTTT.